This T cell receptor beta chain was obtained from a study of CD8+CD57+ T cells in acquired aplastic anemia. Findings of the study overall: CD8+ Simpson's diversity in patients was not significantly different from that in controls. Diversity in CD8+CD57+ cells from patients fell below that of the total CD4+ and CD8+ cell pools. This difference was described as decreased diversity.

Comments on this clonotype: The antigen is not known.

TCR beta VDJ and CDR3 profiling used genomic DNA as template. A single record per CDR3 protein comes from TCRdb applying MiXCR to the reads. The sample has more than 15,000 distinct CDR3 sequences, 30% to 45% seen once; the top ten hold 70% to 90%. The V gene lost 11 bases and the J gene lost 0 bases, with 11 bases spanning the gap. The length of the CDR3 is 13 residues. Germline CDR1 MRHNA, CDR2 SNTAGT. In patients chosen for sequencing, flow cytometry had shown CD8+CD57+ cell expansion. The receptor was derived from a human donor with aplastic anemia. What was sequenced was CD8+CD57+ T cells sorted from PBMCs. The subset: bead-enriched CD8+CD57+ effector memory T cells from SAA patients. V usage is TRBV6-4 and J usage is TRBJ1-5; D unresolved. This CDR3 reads CAGSADSNQPQHF. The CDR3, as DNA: TGTGCCGGTTCAGCTGATAGCAATCAGCCCCAGCATTTT.